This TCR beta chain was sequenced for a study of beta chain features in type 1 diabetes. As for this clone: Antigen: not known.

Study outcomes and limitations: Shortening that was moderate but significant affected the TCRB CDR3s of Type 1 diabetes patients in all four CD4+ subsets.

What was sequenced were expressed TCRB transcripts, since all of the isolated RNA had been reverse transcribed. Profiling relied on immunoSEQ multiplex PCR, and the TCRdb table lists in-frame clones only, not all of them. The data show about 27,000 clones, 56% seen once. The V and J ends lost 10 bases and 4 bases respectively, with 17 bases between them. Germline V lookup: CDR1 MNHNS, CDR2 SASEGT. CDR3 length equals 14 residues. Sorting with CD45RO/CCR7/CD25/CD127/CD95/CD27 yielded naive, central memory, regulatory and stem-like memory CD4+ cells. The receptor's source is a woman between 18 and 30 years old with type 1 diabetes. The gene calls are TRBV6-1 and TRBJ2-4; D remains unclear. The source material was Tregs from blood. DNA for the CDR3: TGTGCCACCAGAATCGCGGAGTTTAAAAACATTCAGTACTTC. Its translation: CATRIAEFKNIQYF.